A few counts support the clone carrying this T cell receptor (beta chain). Its antigen remains unknown. This entry is derived from a study of post-analysis software for immune sequencing data. V lost 1 base, J lost 5 bases, and 8 bases lay in between. The germline V gene has CDR1 SQVTM and CDR2 ANQGSEA. CDR3 length equals 12 residues. General observations from the study: There were four or five TRBV segments more frequent in patients than controls, and TRBV5-6, TRBV5-1 and TRBV20-1 were among them.

TCR beta cDNA libraries had unique molecular identifiers. TCRdb re-analysed the PCR reads in MiXCR, keeping a single row per CDR3 protein. The sample yields some 800,000 distinct CDR3 sequences, 35% to 55% seen once. This sequence originates from a girl aged 10 to 17 with multiple sclerosis. The chain has TRBV29-1 and TRBJ2-5; D gene unclear. The specimen sequenced was blood. The chain's CDR3 is CSVEAGWETQYF. The CDR3, as DNA: TGCAGCGTTGAAGCGGGTTGGGAGACCCAGTACTTC.